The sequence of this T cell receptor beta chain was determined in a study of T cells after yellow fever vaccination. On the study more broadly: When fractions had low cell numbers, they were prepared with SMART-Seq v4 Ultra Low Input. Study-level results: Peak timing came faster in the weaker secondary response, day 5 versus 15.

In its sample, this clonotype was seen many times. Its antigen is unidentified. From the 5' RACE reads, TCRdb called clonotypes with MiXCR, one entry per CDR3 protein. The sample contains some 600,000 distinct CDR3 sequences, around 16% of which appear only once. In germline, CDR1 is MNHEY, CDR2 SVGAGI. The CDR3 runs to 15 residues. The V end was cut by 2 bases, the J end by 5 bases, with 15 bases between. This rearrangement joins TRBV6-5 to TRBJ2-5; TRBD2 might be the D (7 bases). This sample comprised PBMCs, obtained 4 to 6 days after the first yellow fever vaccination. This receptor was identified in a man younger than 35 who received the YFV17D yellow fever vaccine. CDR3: CASSYGGGRLETQYF. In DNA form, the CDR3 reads TGTGCCAGCAGTTACGGGGGGGGCCGGTTGGAGACCCAGTACTTC.